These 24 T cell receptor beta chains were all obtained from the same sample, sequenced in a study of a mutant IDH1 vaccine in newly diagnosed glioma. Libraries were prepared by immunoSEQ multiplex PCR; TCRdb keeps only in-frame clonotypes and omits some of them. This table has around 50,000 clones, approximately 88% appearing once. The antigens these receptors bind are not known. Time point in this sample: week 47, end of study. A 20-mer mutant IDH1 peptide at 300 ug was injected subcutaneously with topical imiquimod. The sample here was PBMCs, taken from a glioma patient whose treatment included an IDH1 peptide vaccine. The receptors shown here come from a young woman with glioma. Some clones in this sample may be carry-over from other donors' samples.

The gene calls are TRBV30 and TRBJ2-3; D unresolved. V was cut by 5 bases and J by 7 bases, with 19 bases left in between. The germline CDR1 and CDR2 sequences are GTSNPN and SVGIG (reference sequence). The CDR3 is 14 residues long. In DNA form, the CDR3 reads TGTGCCTGGGCCCGGCCCGGCCCTGGGTATACGCAGTATTTT. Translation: CAWARPGPGYTQYF. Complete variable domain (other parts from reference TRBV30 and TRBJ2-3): SQTIHQWPATLVQPVGSPLSLECTVEGTSNPNLYWYRQAAGRGLQLLFYSVGIGQISSEVPQNLSASRPQDRQFILSSKKLLLSDSGFYLCAWARPGPGYTQYFGPGTRLTVL.

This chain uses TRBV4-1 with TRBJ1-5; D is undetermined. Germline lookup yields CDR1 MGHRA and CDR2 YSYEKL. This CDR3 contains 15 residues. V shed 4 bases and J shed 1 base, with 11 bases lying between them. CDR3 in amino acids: CASSPSVGSNQPQHF. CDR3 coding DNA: TGCGCCAGCAGCCCCAGTGTAGGGAGCAATCAGCCCCAGCATTTT.

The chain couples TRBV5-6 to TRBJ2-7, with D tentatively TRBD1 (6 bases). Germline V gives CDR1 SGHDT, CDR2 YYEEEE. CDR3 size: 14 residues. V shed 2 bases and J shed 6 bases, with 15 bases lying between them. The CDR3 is CASSLRQGIGEQYF. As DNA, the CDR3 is TGTGCCAGCAGCTTACGTCAGGGGATAGGCGAGCAGTACTTC.

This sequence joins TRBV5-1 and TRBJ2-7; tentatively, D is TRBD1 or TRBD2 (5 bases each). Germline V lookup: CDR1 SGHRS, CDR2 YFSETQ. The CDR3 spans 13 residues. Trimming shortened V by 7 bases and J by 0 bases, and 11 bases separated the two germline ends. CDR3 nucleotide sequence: TGCGCCAGCGGCTCGGGACCCTCCTACGAGCAGTACTTC. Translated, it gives CASGSGPSYEQYF.

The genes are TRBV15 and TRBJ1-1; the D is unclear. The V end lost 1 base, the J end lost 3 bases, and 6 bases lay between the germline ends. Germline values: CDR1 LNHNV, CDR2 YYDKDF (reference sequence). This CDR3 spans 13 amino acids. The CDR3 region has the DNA TGTGCCACCAGCAGAGGGATGGACACTGAAGCTTTCTTT. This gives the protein CATSRGMDTEAFF. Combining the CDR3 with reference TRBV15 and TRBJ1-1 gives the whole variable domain DAMVIQNPRYQVTQFGKPVTLSCSQTLNHNVMYWYQQKSSQAPKLLFHYYDKDFNNEADTPDNFQSRRPNTSFCFLDIRSPGLGDTAMYLCATSRGMDTEAFFGQGTRLTVV.

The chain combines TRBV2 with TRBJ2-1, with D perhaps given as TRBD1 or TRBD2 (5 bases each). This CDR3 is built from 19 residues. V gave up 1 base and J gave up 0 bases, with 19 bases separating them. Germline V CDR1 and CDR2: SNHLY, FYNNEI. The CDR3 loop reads CASSEGGPNTPSSYNEQFF. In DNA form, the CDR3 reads TGTGCCAGCAGTGAAGGGGGACCCAACACTCCCAGCTCCTACAATGAGCAGTTCTTC.

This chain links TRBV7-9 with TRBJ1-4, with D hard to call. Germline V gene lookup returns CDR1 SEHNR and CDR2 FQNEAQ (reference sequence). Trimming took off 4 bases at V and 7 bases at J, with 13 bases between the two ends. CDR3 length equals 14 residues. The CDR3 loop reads CASSSWTPGEKLFF. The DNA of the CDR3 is TGTGCCAGCAGCTCATGGACCCCCGGTGAAAAACTGTTTTTT.

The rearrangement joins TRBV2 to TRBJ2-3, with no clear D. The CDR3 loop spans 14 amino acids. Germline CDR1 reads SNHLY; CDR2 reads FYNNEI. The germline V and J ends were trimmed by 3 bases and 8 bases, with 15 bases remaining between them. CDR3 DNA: TGTGCCAGCAGTGACCGCTCGACGGTGGGTACGCAGTATTTT. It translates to CASSDRSTVGTQYF.

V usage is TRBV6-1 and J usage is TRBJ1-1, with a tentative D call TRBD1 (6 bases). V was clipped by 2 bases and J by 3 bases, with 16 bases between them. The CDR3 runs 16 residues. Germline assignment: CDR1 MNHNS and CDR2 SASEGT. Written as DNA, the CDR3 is TGTGCCAGCAGTGAAAATCGCAGGGGCCGGTACACTGAAGCTTTCTTT. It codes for CASSENRRGRYTEAFF.

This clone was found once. The CDR3 sequence is CAISQGTGGLDEKLFF. CDR3 nucleotide sequence: TGTGCCATCAGCCAAGGGACAGGGGGCTTGGATGAAAAACTGTTTTTT. The V and J genes are TRBV10-3 and TRBJ1-4; the match to TRBD1 covers 12 bases. Germline-derived CDR1 and CDR2 are ENHRY and SYGVKD. J lost 6 bases, V lost 6 bases, and 8 bases had no gene match. The CDR3 is 16 amino acids.

CDR3 bases: TGTGCCAGCAGTGGGACAGAAGAGACCCAGTACTTC. Encoded protein: CASSGTEETQYF. This rearrangement joins TRBV2 to TRBJ2-5; D is perhaps TRBD1 (6 bases). Germline loops: CDR1 SNHLY, CDR2 FYNNEI. The CDR3 has 12 amino acids. V dropped 4 bases and J dropped 3 bases, with 6 bases sitting between them.

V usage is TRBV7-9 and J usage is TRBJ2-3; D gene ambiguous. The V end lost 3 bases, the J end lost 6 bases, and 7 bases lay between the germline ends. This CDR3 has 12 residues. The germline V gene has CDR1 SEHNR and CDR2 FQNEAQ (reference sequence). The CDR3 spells CASSFSKDTQYF. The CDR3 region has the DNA TGTGCCAGCAGCTTTAGTAAGGATACGCAGTATTTT.

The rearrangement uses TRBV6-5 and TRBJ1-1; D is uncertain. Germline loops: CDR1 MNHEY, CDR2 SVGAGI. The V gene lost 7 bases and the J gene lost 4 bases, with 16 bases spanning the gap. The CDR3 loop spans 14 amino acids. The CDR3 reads CASTRASGITEAFF. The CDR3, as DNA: TGTGCCAGCACCCGGGCCTCGGGGATCACTGAAGCTTTCTTT.

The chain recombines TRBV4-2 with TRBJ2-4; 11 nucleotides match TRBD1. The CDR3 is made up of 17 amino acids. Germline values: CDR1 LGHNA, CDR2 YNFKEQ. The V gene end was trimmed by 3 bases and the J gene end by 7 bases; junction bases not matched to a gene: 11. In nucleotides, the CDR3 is TGTGCCAGCAGCCACGAATGGCCCGGGACAGGGGGGAACATTCAGTACTTC. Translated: CASSHEWPGTGGNIQYF.

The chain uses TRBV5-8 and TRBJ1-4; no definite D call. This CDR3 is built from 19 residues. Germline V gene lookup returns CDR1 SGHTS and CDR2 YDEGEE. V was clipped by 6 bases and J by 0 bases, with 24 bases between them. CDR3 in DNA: TGTGCCAGCACCAGAAAACCCGTCGTTTCTATCTCAACTAATGAAAAACTGTTTTTT. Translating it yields CASTRKPVVSISTNEKLFF.

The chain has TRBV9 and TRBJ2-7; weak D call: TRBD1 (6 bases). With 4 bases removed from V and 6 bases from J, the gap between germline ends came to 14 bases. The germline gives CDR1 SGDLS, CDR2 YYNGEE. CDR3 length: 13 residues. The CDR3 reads CASSPDSFGEQYF. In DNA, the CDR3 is TGTGCCAGCAGCCCGGACAGTTTTGGCGAGCAGTACTTC.

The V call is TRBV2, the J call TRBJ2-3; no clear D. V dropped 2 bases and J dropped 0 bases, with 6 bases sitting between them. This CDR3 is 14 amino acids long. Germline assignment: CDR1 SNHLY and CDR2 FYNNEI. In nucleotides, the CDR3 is TGTGCCAGCAGTGAATACTTAAGCACAGATACGCAGTATTTT. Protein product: CASSEYLSTDTQYF. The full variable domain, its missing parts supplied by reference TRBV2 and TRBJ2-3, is EPEVTQTPSHQVTQMGQEVILRCVPISNHLYFYWYRQILGQKVEFLVSFYNNEISEKSEIFDDQFSVERPDGSNFTLKIRSTKLEDSAMYFCASSEYLSTDTQYFGPGTRLTVL.

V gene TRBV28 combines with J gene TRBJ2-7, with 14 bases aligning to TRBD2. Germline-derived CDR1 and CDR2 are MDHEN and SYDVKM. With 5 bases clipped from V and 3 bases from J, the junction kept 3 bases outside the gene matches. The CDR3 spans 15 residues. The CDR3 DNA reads TGTGCCAGCAGTCCCGGGACTAGCGGGAGCTACGAGCAGTACTTC. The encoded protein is CASSPGTSGSYEQYF. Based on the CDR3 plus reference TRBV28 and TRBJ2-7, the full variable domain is DVKVTQSSRYLVKRTGEKVFLECVQDMDHENMFWYRQDPGLGLRLIYFSYDVKMKEKGDIPEGYSVSREKKERFSLILESASTNQTSMYLCASSPGTSGSYEQYFGPGTRLTVT.

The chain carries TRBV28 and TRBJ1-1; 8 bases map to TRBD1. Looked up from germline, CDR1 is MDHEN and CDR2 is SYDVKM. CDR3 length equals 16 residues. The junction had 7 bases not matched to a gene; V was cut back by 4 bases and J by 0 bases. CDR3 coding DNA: TGTGCCAGCAGTTCCGGACAGGGAGGGATGAACACTGAAGCTTTCTTT. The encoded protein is CASSSGQGGMNTEAFF.

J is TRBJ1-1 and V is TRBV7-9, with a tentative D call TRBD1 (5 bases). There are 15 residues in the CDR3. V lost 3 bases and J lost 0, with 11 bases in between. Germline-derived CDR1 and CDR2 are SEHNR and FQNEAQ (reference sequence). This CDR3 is CASSFIRGLNTEAFF. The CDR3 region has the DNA TGTGCCAGCAGCTTTATACGGGGACTGAACACTGAAGCTTTCTTT.

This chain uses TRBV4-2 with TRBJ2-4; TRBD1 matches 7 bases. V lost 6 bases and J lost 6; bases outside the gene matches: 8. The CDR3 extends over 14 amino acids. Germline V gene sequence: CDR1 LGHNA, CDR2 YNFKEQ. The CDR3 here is CASSEEGAGNIQYF. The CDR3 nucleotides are TGTGCCAGCAGTGAAGAGGGGGCGGGAAACATTCAGTACTTC.

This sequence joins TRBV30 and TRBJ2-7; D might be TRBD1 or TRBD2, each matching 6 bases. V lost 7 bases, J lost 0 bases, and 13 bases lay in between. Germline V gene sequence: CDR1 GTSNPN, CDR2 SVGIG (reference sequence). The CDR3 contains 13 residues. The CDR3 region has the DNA TGTGCCTTTAGGGGGGATCACTCCTACGAGCAGTACTTC. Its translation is CAFRGDHSYEQYF.

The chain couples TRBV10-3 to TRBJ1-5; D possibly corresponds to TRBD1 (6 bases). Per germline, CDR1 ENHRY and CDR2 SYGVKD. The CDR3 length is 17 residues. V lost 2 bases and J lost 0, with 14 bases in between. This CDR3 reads CAISEAGRGHSNQPQHF. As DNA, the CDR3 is TGTGCCATCAGTGAGGCAGGGAGGGGACATAGCAATCAGCCCCAGCATTTT.

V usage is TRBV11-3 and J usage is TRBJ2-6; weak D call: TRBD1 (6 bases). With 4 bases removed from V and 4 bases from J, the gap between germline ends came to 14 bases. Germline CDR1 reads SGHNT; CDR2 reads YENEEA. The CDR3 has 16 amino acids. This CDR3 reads CASSSRPGAGANVLTF. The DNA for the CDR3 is TGTGCCAGCAGCTCGAGGCCAGGGGCAGGGGCCAACGTCCTGACTTTC.